The T cell receptor (beta chain) under discussion was sequenced for a study of CD8 T cells in ankylosing spondylitis. Study-wide results and caveats: Some of these motif variants have turned up before, in reports on reactive arthritis synovial fluid and blood. As for the disease-linked clones, they showed a CD8+ phenotype and occurred at relatively low frequencies in peripheral blood. For ankylosing spondylitis blood, a TCR beta motif of fewer than 10 highly homologous variants appeared characteristic. Disease-associated clones were reportedly significantly overrepresented in matched ankylosing spondylitis synovial fluid.

CDR3 size: 14 residues. V lost 7 bases, J lost 4 bases, and 9 bases stayed unmatched. From germline, CDR1 is SQVTM and CDR2 ANQGSEA. This clonotype was counted ten times or more. Its antigen is unknown. The authors made TCR beta libraries by quantitative 5'-RACE with molecular barcodes. Each CDR3 protein gets one entry after TCRdb re-called the 5' RACE reads with MiXCR. Of about 90,000 distinct CDR3 sequences listed, 9% were seen once; the top ten hold approximately 30%. This chain links TRBV29-1 with TRBJ2-1; 8 bases match TRBD2. Sequencing used blood, either unsorted or a sorted T cell fraction (not recorded which). This receptor was taken from a male donor with ankylosing spondylitis. CDR3 amino acids: CSGVAGGPYNEQFF. The CDR3 nucleotides are TGCAGCGGGGTGGCGGGAGGCCCATACAATGAGCAGTTCTTC.